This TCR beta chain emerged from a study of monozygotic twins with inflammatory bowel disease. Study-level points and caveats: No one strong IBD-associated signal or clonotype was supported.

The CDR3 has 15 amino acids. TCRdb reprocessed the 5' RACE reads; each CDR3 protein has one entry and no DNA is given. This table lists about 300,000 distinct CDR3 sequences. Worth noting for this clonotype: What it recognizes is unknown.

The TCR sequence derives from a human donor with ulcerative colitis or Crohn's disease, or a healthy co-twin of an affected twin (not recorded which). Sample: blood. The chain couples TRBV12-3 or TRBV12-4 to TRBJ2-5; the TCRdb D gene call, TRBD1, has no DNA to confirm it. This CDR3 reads CASSFGTGVEGTQYF.